A selection of T cell receptor beta chains follows, all from one sample in a study of glioma-infiltrating T cells. TCRdb re-analysed the multiplex PCR reads in MiXCR, keeping a single row per CDR3 protein. The table has 16,000 or so distinct CDR3 sequences, 58% seen once. The sample taken for sequencing was glioma tissue, nonneoplastic brain tissue, or PBMCs (not recorded which). The receptors come from a human donor with low-grade glioma or glioblastoma, undergoing nonglioma brain surgery, or in good health (not recorded which). The CDR3 runs from the conserved cysteine through the conserved F or W. Fields, in order: V gene, J gene, CDR3 protein.

TRBV20-1	TRBJ2-1	CSATSSPGTSSAYNEKFF
TRBV6-5	TRBJ2-1	CASGGHLARDNEQSF
TRBV27	TRBJ1-5	CASSLYRDRDSPQHF
TRBV27	TRBJ1-3	CASSLGPTLSGNTIYF
TRBV4-3	TRBJ2-3	CASSPGRGEDKQYF
TRBV4-2	TRBJ2-1	CASSHPGGGEQFF
TRBV6-2/TRBV6-3	TRBJ1-2	CVSSVGGGGYTF
TRBV4-1	TRBJ2-1	CASSQGIPGQGRNEQFF
TRBV4-3	TRBJ1-5	CASSQDPYSNQPQHF
TRBV6-9	TRBJ2-5	CASSYRTDIDQETQYF
TRBV6-1	TRBJ2-7	CASSSTQGEQYF
TRBV20-1	TRBJ1-1	CSADGNTEAFF
TRBV6-1	TRBJ2-1	CASSSISGLAGSNEQFF
TRBV7-2	TRBJ2-5	CASSHDLANQETQYF
TRBV6-9	TRBJ2-7	CASSYPGTYEQYF
TRBV2	TRBJ2-7	CASSEDDYEQYF